The 11 T cell receptor beta chains given below trace back to one sample, sequenced in a study of identical twins' blood T cells. One entry per CDR3 protein results from TCRdb running MiXCR on the 5' RACE reads. The data hold a few hundred thousand distinct CDR3 sequences, with roughly 28% observed a single time. Sequences were obtained from PBMCs. The source is a woman between 18 and 49 years old in good health.

This clonotype has a handful of counts. The CDR3 nucleotides are TGTGCCAGCACCGAATCTAGCGGGAGGGGCTACAATGAGCAGTTCTTC. Amino acids: CASTESSGRGYNEQFF. The chain combines TRBV7-2 with TRBJ2-1; the match to TRBD2 covers 12 bases. Looked up from germline, CDR1 is SGHTA and CDR2 is FQGNSA. V shed 7 bases and J 3 bases; nucleotides not matched to a gene: 7. The CDR3 sequence is 16 residues long.

The chain couples TRBV6-5 to TRBJ1-5, with TRBD1 matching 9 bases. V was clipped by 9 bases and J by 6 bases; unmatched bases: 9. The CDR3 sequence is 14 residues long. Germline CDR1 reads MNHEY; CDR2 reads SVGAGI. CDR3 amino acids: CASGDRVVGQPQHF. CDR3 DNA: TGTGCCAGTGGGGACAGGGTCGTAGGTCAGCCCCAGCATTTT.

This clonotype was seen a handful of times. V and J are TRBV12-3 or TRBV12-4 and TRBJ1-6; a possible D gene is TRBD1 (5 bases). CDR3 length: 14 amino acids. V was cut by 5 bases and J by 3 bases, with 8 bases left in between. CDR3 coding DNA: TGTGCCAGCAGTCGACAGTACTATAATTCACCCCTCCACTTT. Translation: CASSRQYYNSPLHF.

This clonotype was seen ten or more times. This chain uses TRBV12-3 or TRBV12-4 with TRBJ2-1; 12 bases agree with TRBD2. CDR3 length: 17 amino acids. Trimming removed 3 bases from V and 5 bases from J; junction bases left unmatched: 8. The CDR3 region is CASSFLPGLAGNNEQFF. As DNA, the CDR3 is TGTGCCAGCAGTTTCTTACCTGGACTAGCGGGAAACAATGAGCAGTTCTTC.

The CDR3 DNA is TGCAGCGTTGACAGGGAGTTACACACCATATATTTT. Translation: CSVDRELHTIYF. V and J are TRBV29-1 and TRBJ1-3; possibly TRBD1 for D (5 bases). The CDR3 spans 12 residues. From germline, CDR1 is SQVTM and CDR2 ANQGSEA. V was shortened by 3 bases and J by 8 bases, with 11 bases between the two germline ends. Looking up the rest from reference TRBV29-1 and TRBJ1-3 gives the full variable domain: SAVISQKPSRDICQRGTSLTIQCQVDSQVTMMFWYRQQPGQSLTLIATANQGSEATYESGFVIDKFPISRPNLTFSTLTVSNMSPEDSSIYLCSVDRELHTIYFGEGSWLTVV.

In this sample, this clonotype turned up a few times. V and J are TRBV20-1 and TRBJ1-2; D gene unclear. Trimming stripped 0 bases from V and 4 bases from J, with 12 bases between. This CDR3 is built from 14 residues. CDR1 is DFQATT, CDR2 SNEGSKA, per germline (reference sequence). The CDR3 loop reads CSARDLASFYGYTF. The DNA of the CDR3 is TGCAGTGCTAGAGATCTTGCCAGTTTCTATGGCTACACCTTC.

The chain uses TRBV27 and TRBJ2-1; 7 nucleotides align to TRBD2. J lost 7 bases, V lost 6 bases, and 12 bases had no gene match. Germline V gives CDR1 MNHEY, CDR2 SMNVEV (reference sequence). This CDR3 is 15 amino acids long. CDR3 in amino acids: CASSQSLRERNEQFF. CDR3 sequence (DNA): TGTGCCAGCAGCCAATCTTTGCGGGAGAGAAATGAGCAGTTCTTC.

On this clonotype: This may be a read error, as it is one base from a much larger clone. CDR3 region: CGARGGGDTQYF. CDR3 bases: TGCGGTGCTCGGGGAGGTGGAGATACGCAGTATTTT. The chain carries TRBV20-1 and TRBJ2-3, with a possible D match to TRBD2 (6 bases). The CDR3 is 12 residues long. Germline CDR1 is DFQATT and CDR2 is SNEGSKA (reference sequence).

Here the CDR3 DNA reads TGTGCCAGCAGCTTAGGTCGGGGAGCCACTGAAGCTTTCTTT. Translating gives CASSLGRGATEAFF. V gene TRBV7-9 combines with J gene TRBJ1-1; D not resolved. The CDR3 loop spans 14 amino acids. V was cut by 1 base and J by 4 bases, with 10 bases left in between. Germline V gene sequence: CDR1 SEHNR, CDR2 FQNEAQ (reference sequence).

This clonotype was counted a few times. V gene TRBV11-2 combines with J gene TRBJ1-3; the D is unclear. Per germline, CDR1 SGHAT and CDR2 FQNNGV. Deletions cut 3 bases from V and 9 bases from J, with 21 bases between. The CDR3 has 16 amino acids. The CDR3 protein is CASSFSGTFSRGTIYF. CDR3 sequence (DNA): TGTGCCAGCAGCTTTTCGGGAACGTTTTCCCGAGGCACCATATATTTT.

This clonotype was seen a few times. The CDR3 DNA reads TGTGCCAGCAGCTTAAGAGCTCAGGCGTCCGTTCGACCAGATACGCAGTATTTT. It encodes CASSLRAQASVRPDTQYF. The chain carries TRBV7-9 and TRBJ2-3; D remains ambiguous. Germline assignment: CDR1 SEHNR and CDR2 FQNEAQ (reference sequence). This CDR3 has 18 residues. The V end was cut by 2 bases, the J end by 4 bases, with 22 bases between.